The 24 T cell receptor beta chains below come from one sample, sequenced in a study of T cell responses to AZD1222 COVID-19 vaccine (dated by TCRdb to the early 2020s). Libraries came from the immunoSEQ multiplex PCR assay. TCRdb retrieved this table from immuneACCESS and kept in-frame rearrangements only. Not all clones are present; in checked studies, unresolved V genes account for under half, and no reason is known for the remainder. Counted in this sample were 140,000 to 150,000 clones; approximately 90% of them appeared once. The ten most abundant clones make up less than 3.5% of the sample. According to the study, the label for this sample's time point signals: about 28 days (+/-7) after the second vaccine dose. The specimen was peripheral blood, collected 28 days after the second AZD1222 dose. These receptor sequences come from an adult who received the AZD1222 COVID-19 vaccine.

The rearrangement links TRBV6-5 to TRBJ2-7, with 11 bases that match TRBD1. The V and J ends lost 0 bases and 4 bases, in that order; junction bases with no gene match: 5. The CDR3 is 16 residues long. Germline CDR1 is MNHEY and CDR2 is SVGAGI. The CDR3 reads CASSYSRTGGRYEQYF. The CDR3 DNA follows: TGTGCCAGCAGTTACTCGAGGACAGGGGGCCGGTACGAGCAGTACTTC.

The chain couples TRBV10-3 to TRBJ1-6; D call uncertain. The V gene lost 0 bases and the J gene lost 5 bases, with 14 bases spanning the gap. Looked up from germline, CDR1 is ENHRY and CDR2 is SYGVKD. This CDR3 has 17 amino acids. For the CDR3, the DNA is TGTGCCATCAGTGAGTCGGGCCCGAAGGCCGATAATTCACCCCTCCACTTT. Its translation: CAISESGPKADNSPLHF.

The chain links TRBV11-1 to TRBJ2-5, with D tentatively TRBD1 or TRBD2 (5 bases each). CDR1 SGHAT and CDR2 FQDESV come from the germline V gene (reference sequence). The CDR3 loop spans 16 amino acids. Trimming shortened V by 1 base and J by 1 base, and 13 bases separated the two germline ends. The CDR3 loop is CASSLGGSSAQETQYF. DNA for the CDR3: TGTGCCAGCAGCTTAGGGGGGAGTTCGGCCCAAGAGACCCAGTACTTC.

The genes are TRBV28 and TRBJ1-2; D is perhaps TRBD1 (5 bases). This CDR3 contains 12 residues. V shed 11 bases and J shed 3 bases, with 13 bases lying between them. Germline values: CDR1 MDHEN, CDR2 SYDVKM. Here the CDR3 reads CALRGEDYGYTF. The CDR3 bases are TGTGCCCTGAGAGGGGAAGACTATGGCTACACCTTC.

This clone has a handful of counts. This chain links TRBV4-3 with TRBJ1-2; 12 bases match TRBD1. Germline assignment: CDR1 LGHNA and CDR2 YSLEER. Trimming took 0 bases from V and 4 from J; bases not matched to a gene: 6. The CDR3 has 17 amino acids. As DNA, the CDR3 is TGCGCCAGCAGCCAAGAGGGACAGGGGGCAGTCGGCTATGGCTACACCTTC. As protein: CASSQEGQGAVGYGYTF.

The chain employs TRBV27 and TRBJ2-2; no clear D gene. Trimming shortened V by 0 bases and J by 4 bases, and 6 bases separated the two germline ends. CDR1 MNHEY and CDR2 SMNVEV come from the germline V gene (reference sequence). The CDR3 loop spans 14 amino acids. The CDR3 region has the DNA TGTGCCAGCAGTTTATCGACAAGCACCGGGGAGCTGTTTTTT. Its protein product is CASSLSTSTGELFF.

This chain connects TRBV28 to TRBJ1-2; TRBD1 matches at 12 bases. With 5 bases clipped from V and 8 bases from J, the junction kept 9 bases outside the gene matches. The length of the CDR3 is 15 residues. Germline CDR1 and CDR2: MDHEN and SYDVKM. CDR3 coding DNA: TGTGCCAGCAGTCTCTGGGACAGGGGGCAAGGAGGCTACACCTTC. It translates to CASSLWDRGQGGYTF.

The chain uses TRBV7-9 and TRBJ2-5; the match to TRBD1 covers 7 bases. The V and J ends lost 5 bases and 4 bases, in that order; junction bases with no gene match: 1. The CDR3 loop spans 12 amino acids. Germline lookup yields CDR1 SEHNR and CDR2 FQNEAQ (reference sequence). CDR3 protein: CASSRDRETQYF. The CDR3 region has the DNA TGTGCCAGCAGCCGGGACAGAGAGACCCAGTACTTC.

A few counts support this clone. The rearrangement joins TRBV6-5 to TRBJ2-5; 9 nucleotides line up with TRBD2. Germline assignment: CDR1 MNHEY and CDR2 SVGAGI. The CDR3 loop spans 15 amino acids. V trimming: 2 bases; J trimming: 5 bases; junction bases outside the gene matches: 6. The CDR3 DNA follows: TGTGCCAGCAGTTACGCTCTAGCGGGACGGGAGACCCAGTACTTC. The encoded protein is CASSYALAGRETQYF.

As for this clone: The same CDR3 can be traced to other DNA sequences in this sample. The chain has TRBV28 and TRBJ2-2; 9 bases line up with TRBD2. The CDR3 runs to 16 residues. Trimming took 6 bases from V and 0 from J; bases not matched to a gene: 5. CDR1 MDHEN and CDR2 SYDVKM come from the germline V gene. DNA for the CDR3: TGTGCCAGCAGCCCTAGCGGGACAGCGAACACCGGGGAGCTGTTTTTT. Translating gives CASSPSGTANTGELFF.

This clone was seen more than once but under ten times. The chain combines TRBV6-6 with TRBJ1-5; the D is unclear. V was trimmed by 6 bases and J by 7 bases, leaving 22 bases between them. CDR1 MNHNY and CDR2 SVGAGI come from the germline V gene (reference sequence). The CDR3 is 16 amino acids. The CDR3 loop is CASSPDLSHSRQPQHF. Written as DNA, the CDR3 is TGTGCCAGCAGCCCGGACCTTTCCCATTCGCGCCAGCCCCAGCATTTT.

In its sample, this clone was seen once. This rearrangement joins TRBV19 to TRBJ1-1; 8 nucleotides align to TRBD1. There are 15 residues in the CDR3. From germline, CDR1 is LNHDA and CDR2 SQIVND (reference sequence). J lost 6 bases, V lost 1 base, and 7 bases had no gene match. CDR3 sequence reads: CASSIVLSGGSEAFF. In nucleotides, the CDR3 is TGTGCCAGTAGTATAGTCCTTTCAGGGGGCTCTGAAGCTTTCTTT.

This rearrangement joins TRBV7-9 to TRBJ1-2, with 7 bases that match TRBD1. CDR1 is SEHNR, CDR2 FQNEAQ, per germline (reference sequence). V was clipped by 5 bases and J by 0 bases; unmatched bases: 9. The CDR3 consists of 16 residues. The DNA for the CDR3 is TGTGCCAGCAGCCCGCGGGGGACAGCCACTAACTATGGCTACACCTTC. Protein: CASSPRGTATNYGYTF.

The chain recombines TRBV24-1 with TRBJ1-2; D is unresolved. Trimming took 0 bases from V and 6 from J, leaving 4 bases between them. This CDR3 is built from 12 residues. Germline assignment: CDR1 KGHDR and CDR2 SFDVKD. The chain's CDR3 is CATSDLGDGYTF. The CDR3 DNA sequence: TGTGCCACCAGTGATTTGGGGGATGGCTACACCTTC.

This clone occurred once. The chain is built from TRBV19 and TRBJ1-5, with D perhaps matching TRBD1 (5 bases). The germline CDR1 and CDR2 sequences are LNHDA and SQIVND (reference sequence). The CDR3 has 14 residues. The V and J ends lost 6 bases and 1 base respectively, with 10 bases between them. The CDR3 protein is CASSWGNSNQPQHF. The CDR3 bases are TGTGCCAGTAGCTGGGGCAACAGCAATCAGCCCCAGCATTTT.

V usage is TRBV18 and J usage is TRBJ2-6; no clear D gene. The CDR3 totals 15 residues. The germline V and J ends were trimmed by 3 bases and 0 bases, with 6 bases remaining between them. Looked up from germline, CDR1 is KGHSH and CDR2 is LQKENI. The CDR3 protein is CASSPVNSGANVLTF. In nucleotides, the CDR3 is TGTGCCAGCTCACCGGTAAACTCTGGGGCCAACGTCCTGACTTTC.

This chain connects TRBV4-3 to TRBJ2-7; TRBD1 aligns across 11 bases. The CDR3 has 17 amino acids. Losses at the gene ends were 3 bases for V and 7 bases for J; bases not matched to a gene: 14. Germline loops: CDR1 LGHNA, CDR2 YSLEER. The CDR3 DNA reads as TGCGCCAGCAGCCAGCAGAATACCGGGACAGGGGGTTGGGAGCAGTACTTC. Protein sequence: CASSQQNTGTGGWEQYF.

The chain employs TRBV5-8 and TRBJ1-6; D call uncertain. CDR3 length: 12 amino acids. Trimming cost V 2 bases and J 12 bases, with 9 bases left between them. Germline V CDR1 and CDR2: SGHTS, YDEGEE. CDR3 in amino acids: CASSFGELPLHF. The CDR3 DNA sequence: TGTGCCAGCAGCTTCGGGGAGCTACCCCTCCACTTT.

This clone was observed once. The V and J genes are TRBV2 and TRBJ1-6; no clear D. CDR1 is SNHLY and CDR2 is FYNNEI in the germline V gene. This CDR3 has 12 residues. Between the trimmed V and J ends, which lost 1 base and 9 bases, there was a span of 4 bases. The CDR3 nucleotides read TGTGCCAGCAGTGAAGGGGGTTCACCCCTCCACTTT. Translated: CASSEGGSPLHF.

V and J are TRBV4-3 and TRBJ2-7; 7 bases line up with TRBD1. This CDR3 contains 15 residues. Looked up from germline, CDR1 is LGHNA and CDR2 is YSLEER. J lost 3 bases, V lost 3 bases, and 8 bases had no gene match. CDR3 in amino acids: CASSHDPTGYYEQYF. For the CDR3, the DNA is TGCGCCAGCAGCCATGACCCGACAGGGTACTACGAGCAGTACTTC.

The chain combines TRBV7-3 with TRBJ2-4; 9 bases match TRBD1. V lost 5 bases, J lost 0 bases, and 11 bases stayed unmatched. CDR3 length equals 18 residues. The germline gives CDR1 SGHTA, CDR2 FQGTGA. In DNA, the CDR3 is TGTGCCAGCAGCCCTGGACAGGGGCGGGATGTAGCCAAAAACATTCAGTACTTC. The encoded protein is CASSPGQGRDVAKNIQYF.

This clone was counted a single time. CDR3 residues: CASSDPGTGDENQPQHF. CDR3 coding DNA: TGTGCCAGCAGTGACCCTGGGACAGGGGATGAGAATCAGCCCCAGCATTTT. The V and J genes are TRBV25-1 and TRBJ1-5; 10 bases match TRBD1. V lost 3 bases, J lost 4 bases, and 9 bases stayed unmatched. CDR1 is MGHDK, CDR2 SYGVNS, per germline. CDR3 length: 17 amino acids.

Here the CDR3 DNA reads TGTGCCTGGAGTGTGGCAGCGAGTGCAACTAATGAAAAACTGTTTTTT. Amino acid sequence: CAWSVAASATNEKLFF. The chain recombines TRBV30 with TRBJ1-4, with D unresolved. The CDR3 spans 16 residues. The germline V gene encodes CDR1 GTSNPN and CDR2 SVGIG (reference sequence). Deletions cut 0 bases from V and 0 bases from J, with 11 bases between.

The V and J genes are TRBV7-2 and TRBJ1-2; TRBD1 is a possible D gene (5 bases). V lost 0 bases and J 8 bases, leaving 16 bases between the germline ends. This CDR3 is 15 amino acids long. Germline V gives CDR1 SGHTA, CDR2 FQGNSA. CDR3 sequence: CASSLASTEPRGYTF. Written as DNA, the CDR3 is TGTGCCAGCAGCTTAGCTTCGACAGAACCTAGAGGCTACACCTTC.